These 6 T cell receptor beta chains share one sample of origin, sequenced in a study of CD8 T cells in ankylosing spondylitis. One entry per CDR3 protein, called by TCRdb with MiXCR from the 5' RACE reads. Here the sample spans under 85,000 distinct CDR3 sequences, roughly 5% being singletons. The sample consisted of blood, either unsorted or a sorted T cell fraction (not recorded which). The receptors were gathered from a male donor with ankylosing spondylitis or in good health (not recorded which).

This clonotype was seen many times. The J gene is TRBJ2-7, the V gene TRBV29-1; 7 nucleotides agree with TRBD1. Germline V gives CDR1 SQVTM, CDR2 ANQGSEA. The CDR3 covers 14 residues. V was pared by 4 bases and J by 4 bases, with 10 bases of the junction left unmatched. DNA for the CDR3: TGCAGCGTTGGTAAGGGGGCACTTTTGTACGAGCAGTACTTC. Translating it yields CSVGKGALLYEQYF.

This clonotype showed up many times. This rearrangement joins TRBV12-3 or TRBV12-4 to TRBJ1-2; 9 bases map to TRBD1. The CDR3 contains 14 residues. The trim removed 8 bases at V and 6 bases at J, leaving 10 bases unmatched. In nucleotides, the CDR3 is TGTGCCAGCGACAACAGGGGGCTTCCGAATGGCTACACCTTC. This gives the protein CASDNRGLPNGYTF.

This clonotype has at least ten counts. The V call is TRBV7-8, the J call TRBJ2-1; D possibly corresponds to TRBD2 (7 bases). V was shortened by 5 bases and J by 7 bases, with 24 bases between the two germline ends. This CDR3 is built from 17 residues. The germline CDR1 and CDR2 sequences are SGHVS and FQNEAQ. This chain's CDR3 is CASSRRSGTFGRNEQFF. CDR3 DNA sequence: TGTGCCAGCAGCAGACGATCCGGGACATTCGGGAGGAATGAGCAGTTCTTC.

This clonotype has ten or more counts. The CDR3 nucleotides are TGCAGTGCTAGGGACACCCTCTCTGGGGCCAACGTCCTGACTTTC. Translated: CSARDTLSGANVLTF. The chain uses TRBV20-1 and TRBJ2-6, with D perhaps TRBD1 (5 bases). Germline assignment: CDR1 DFQATT and CDR2 SNEGSKA (reference sequence). This CDR3 region has 15 residues. Trimming removed 3 bases from V and 0 bases from J, with 9 bases in between.

This clonotype has ten or more counts. The V call is TRBV25-1, the J call TRBJ2-3; D is possibly TRBD1 (6 bases). V gave up 2 bases and J gave up 6 bases, with 6 bases separating them. Germline CDR1 is MGHDK and CDR2 is SYGVNS. The CDR3 runs 12 residues. The CDR3 DNA follows: TGTGCCAGCAGTGAAAGGGGGGATACGCAGTATTTT. Translation: CASSERGDTQYF.

Concerning this clonotype: Possible read error: a much larger clone is one base away. The chain combines TRBV4-1 with TRBJ1-6; D remains unclear. The CDR3 runs 14 residues. CDR1 MGHRA and CDR2 YSYEKL come from the germline V gene. The CDR3 loop reads CANSLLGFNSPLHF. CDR3 DNA sequence: TGCGCCAACAGCCTTTTAGGGTTTAATTCACCCCTCCACTTT.